Below, 10 T cell receptor beta chains from the same sample are listed, as sequenced in a study of cytomegalovirus exposure and HLA in healthy donors. It was with 60 Vbeta and 13 Jbeta primers that the PCR ran. Clones were read by immunoSEQ multiplex PCR, and TCRdb kept only the in-frame ones, dropping some. The sample lists 180,000 or so clones; 75% to 90% were seen once. Specimen: PBMCs. These receptor sequences come from a man between 18 and 35 years old in good health and CMV-seropositive.

The rearrangement links TRBV27 to TRBJ2-7; 10 nucleotides align to TRBD2. This CDR3 contains 14 residues. Germline V gene data show CDR1 as MNHEY and CDR2 as SMNVEV (reference sequence). V lost 3 bases, J lost 3 bases, and 2 bases stayed unmatched. This CDR3 reads CASSLSSGGYEQYF. CDR3 in DNA: TGTGCCAGCAGTTTGTCTAGCGGGGGCTACGAGCAGTACTTC.

This chain uses TRBV29-1 with TRBJ2-5; 9 bases agree with TRBD1. The CDR3 is 16 residues long. Trimming cost V 6 bases and J 0 bases; bases outside gene matches: 11. CDR1 SQVTM and CDR2 ANQGSEA come from the germline V gene. CDR3 amino acids: CSVVRDRAKYQETQYF. CDR3 nucleotides: TGCAGCGTAGTCCGGGACAGGGCAAAATACCAAGAGACCCAGTACTTC.

The table lists this clone with a count of one. V and J are TRBV9 and TRBJ2-4, with TRBD1 matching over 11 bases. CDR1 is SGDLS and CDR2 is YYNGEE in the germline V gene. V dropped 0 bases and J dropped 4; count of bases not matched to a gene: 6. CDR3 length: 17 residues. The CDR3 region is CASSVAGTGGGKNIQYF. Here the CDR3 DNA reads TGTGCCAGCAGCGTAGCTGGGACAGGGGGTGGTAAAAACATTCAGTACTTC.

V is TRBV5-6 and J is TRBJ2-3; 10 bases line up with TRBD1. Germline CDR1 reads SGHDT; CDR2 reads YYEEEE. This CDR3 has 16 residues. J gave up 3 bases and V 4 bases, and 8 bases lay outside the gene matches. CDR3 residues: CASSQDRGRRTDTQYF. The DNA for the CDR3 is TGTGCCAGCAGCCAAGACAGGGGGCGACGAACAGATACGCAGTATTTT.

The chain couples TRBV5-4 to TRBJ2-3, with D perhaps TRBD2 (5 bases). Germline CDR1 is SGHNT and CDR2 is YYREEE (reference sequence). Trimming took off 7 bases at V and 4 bases at J, with 16 bases between the two ends. There are 14 residues in the CDR3. CDR3 sequence: CASLYSAIPDTQYF. The CDR3 DNA sequence: TGTGCCAGCCTCTATAGCGCGATTCCAGATACGCAGTATTTT.

The chain links TRBV2 to TRBJ2-1; D ambiguous. This CDR3 spans 12 amino acids. CDR1 is SNHLY and CDR2 is FYNNEI in the germline V gene. The V end was cut by 4 bases, the J end by 8 bases, with 9 bases between. CDR3 sequence (DNA): TGTGCCAGCAGTGGTCTAGTCGATGAGCAGTTCTTC. It specifies CASSGLVDEQFF. The entire variable domain, with the rest obtained from reference TRBV2 and TRBJ2-1, is as follows: EPEVTQTPSHQVTQMGQEVILRCVPISNHLYFYWYRQILGQKVEFLVSFYNNEISEKSEIFDDQFSVERPDGSNFTLKIRSTKLEDSAMYFCASSGLVDEQFFGPGTRLTVL.

CDR3 DNA: TGTGCCAGCAGACAGACAGCCTCCAACTATGGCTACACCTTC. Translated, it gives CASRQTASNYGYTF. The genes are TRBV7-9 and TRBJ1-2; a weak D match, TRBD1 (5 bases). The length of the CDR3 is 14 residues. Germline V gene sequence: CDR1 SEHNR, CDR2 FQNEAQ (reference sequence). The V end was cut by 6 bases, the J end by 2 bases, with 13 bases between.

V gene TRBV7-8 combines with J gene TRBJ2-7; TRBD1 matches at 10 bases. CDR3 length: 18 residues. CDR1 is SGHVS and CDR2 is FQNEAQ in the germline V gene. V lost 2 bases, J lost 3 bases, and 13 bases stayed unmatched. The CDR3: CASSLRSGTGALGYEQYF. The CDR3 DNA follows: TGTGCCAGCAGCTTAAGAAGCGGGACAGGGGCCCTCGGCTACGAGCAGTACTTC.

The J gene is TRBJ2-3, the V gene TRBV5-4, with 12 nucleotides matching TRBD2. V shed 5 bases and J 3 bases; nucleotides not matched to a gene: 4. CDR3 length: 15 amino acids. The germline CDR1 and CDR2 sequences are SGHNT and YYREEE (reference sequence). CDR3: CASRKTSGGTDTQYF. Here the CDR3 DNA reads TGTGCCAGCAGAAAGACTAGCGGGGGTACAGATACGCAGTATTTT.

This clone was picked up a small number of times. V usage is TRBV7-9 and J usage is TRBJ1-1; the D gene is possibly TRBD1 (5 bases). The germline V gene has CDR1 SEHNR and CDR2 FQNEAQ (reference sequence). The CDR3 is 15 residues long. Trimming cost V 5 bases and J 6 bases, with 19 bases left between them. The CDR3 DNA is TGTGCCAGCAGCACGGCAAAGGGGCTTGTCCCTGAAGCTTTCTTT. Translation: CASSTAKGLVPEAFF.